The 19 T cell receptor beta chains reported below all come from one sample, sequenced in a study of control samples from healthy donors and cancer patients (dated by TCRdb to 2019 to 2021). The library came from the immunoSEQ multiplex PCR assay. The clones in this table, taken by TCRdb from immuneACCESS, are in-frame only. Not every clone is retained; where verified, under half of the shortfall comes from an unresolved V gene, and the cause of the rest is unknown. For this sample the table gives around 250,000 clones, of which about 80% were detected only once. Clones ranked in the top ten supply approximately 12% of the sample. Material for sequencing was PBMCs. Receptors were obtained from a woman in her sixties with lung cancer.

This rearrangement joins TRBV5-1 to TRBJ1-4; 8 bases match TRBD1. This CDR3 has 14 amino acids. V was pared by 4 bases and J by 5 bases, with 4 bases of the junction left unmatched. The germline V gene encodes CDR1 SGHRS and CDR2 YFSETQ. The CDR3 here is CASSTGTGNEKLFF. The CDR3 region has the DNA TGCGCCAGCAGCACCGGGACAGGAAATGAAAAACTGTTTTTT. The whole variable domain, remainder taken from reference TRBV5-1 and TRBJ1-4, is KAGVTQTPRYLIKTRGQQVTLSCSPISGHRSVSWYQQTPGQGLQFLFEYFSETQRNKGNFPGRFSGRQFSNSRSEMNVSTLELGDSALYLCASSTGTGNEKLFFGSGTQLSVL.

The chain is built from TRBV24-1 and TRBJ1-6, with D hard to call. The V gene lost 5 bases and the J gene lost 5 bases, with 6 bases spanning the gap. The germline V gene encodes CDR1 KGHDR and CDR2 SFDVKD. This CDR3 is 13 amino acids long. The CDR3 is CATSGTDNSPLHF. DNA of the CDR3: TGTGCCACCAGTGGGACGGATAATTCACCCCTCCACTTT.

The chain employs TRBV7-9 and TRBJ2-3; no reliable D call. Germline CDR1 SEHNR, CDR2 FQNEAQ (reference sequence). The CDR3 is 15 residues long. With 3 bases removed from V and 0 bases from J, the gap between germline ends came to 10 bases. The CDR3 spells CASSFLRGSTDTQYF. The DNA for the CDR3 is TGTGCCAGCAGCTTTCTAAGAGGAAGCACAGATACGCAGTATTTT.

The genes are TRBV7-2 and TRBJ2-7; D remains unclear. The ends were cut back, 0 bases at V and 0 bases at J, with 6 bases in the middle. The CDR3 contains 14 residues. Germline V gene sequence: CDR1 SGHTA, CDR2 FQGNSA. This CDR3 reads CASSLAPSSYEQYF. The CDR3 nucleotides are TGTGCCAGCAGCTTAGCCCCAAGCTCCTACGAGCAGTACTTC.

The chain recombines TRBV18 with TRBJ2-7; TRBD2 might be the D (6 bases). This CDR3 is built from 15 residues. Germline V gives CDR1 KGHSH, CDR2 LQKENI. Trimming left V 0 bases short and J 2 bases short, with 11 bases between. Here the CDR3 reads CASSPPQPGAYEQYF. The CDR3 DNA follows: TGTGCCAGCTCACCACCGCAACCGGGAGCCTACGAGCAGTACTTC.

The table lists this clone with a count of one. This sequence joins TRBV7-5 and TRBJ1-4; the listed D gene, TRBD1, was not tested against the DNA. TRBV7-5 is a recognized pseudogene. This CDR3 contains 18 residues. CDR3 in DNA: TGTGCCAGAAGCCCCCAGGGCATGACAGCTGAAACTAATGAAAAACTGTTTTTT. As protein: CARSPQGMTAETNEKLFF.

The sample holds a few counts of this clone. A read error may produce the germline difference seen at one junction end. This chain joins TRBV11-2 and TRBJ1-2; D might be TRBD1 (5 bases). The CDR3 length is 11 residues. Germline V lookup: CDR1 SGHAT, CDR2 FQNNGV. The CDR3 is CASSLVSGTLF. The CDR3 bases are TGTGCCAGCAGCTTAGTATCAGGGACCCTCTTC. The whole variable domain, remainder taken from reference TRBV11-2 and TRBJ1-2, is EAGVAQSPRYKIIEKRQSVAFWCNPISGHATLYWYQQILGQGPKLLIQFQNNGVVDDSQLPKDRFSAERLKGVDSTLKIQPAKLEDSAVYLCASSLVSGTLFGSGTRLTVV.

The chain couples TRBV3-1 (or the pseudogene TRBV3-2) to TRBJ1-1; the D is unclear. CDR1 is LGHDT, CDR2 YNNKEL, per germline (reference sequence). Trimming cost V 1 base and J 6 bases, with 9 bases left between them. The CDR3 has 13 residues. The DNA for the CDR3 is TGTGCCAGCAGCCAAGCGCGACGGGCTGAAGCTTTCTTT. Protein product: CASSQARRAEAFF.

This clone has only a few counts. V is TRBV20-1 and J is TRBJ1-4, with D uncertain. The V gene lost 3 bases and the J gene lost 3 bases, with 8 bases spanning the gap. The germline gives CDR1 DFQATT, CDR2 SNEGSKA (reference sequence). The CDR3 consists of 13 residues. CDR3 in DNA: TGCAGTGCTAGTCAGGTGGCTAATGAAAAACTGTTTTTT. It codes for CSASQVANEKLFF.

The V gene is TRBV6-4, the J gene TRBJ1-3; no definite D call. This CDR3 comprises 16 residues. Germline CDR1 and CDR2: MRHNA and SNTAGT. V gave up 10 bases and J gave up 0 bases, with 19 bases separating them. The CDR3 loop is CATAGYFAHSGNTIYF. CDR3 coding DNA: TGTGCCACCGCCGGGTACTTTGCCCACTCTGGAAACACCATATATTTT.

This clone was seen once. The rearrangement joins TRBV6-4 to TRBJ1-6, with D hard to call. The germline gives CDR1 MRHNA, CDR2 SNTAGT. V lost 6 bases and J 6 bases, leaving 15 bases between the germline ends. This CDR3 region has 15 residues. CDR3: CASREEGMSNSPLHF. In DNA form, the CDR3 reads TGTGCCAGCAGGGAAGAGGGAATGAGTAATTCACCCCTCCACTTT.

The chain employs TRBV19 and TRBJ1-1, with D perhaps TRBD1 (5 bases). Looked up from germline, CDR1 is LNHDA and CDR2 is SQIVND (reference sequence). V shed 6 bases and J shed 7 bases, with 9 bases lying between them. The CDR3 runs 11 residues. In DNA, the CDR3 is TGTGCCAGTAGGGGGCCAATTGAAGCTTTCTTT. Translation: CASRGPIEAFF.

The genes are TRBV28 and TRBJ1-1, with 10 bases identical to TRBD1. The V and J ends lost 4 bases and 10 bases, in that order; junction bases with no gene match: 6. From germline, CDR1 is MDHEN and CDR2 SYDVKM. This CDR3 region has 13 residues. The CDR3 DNA is TGTGCCAGCAGTTCCCGGGACAGGGGACGAGCTTTCTTT. Its protein product is CASSSRDRGRAFF.

This clone has only a few counts. The sample carries other DNA sequences with the same CDR3. The V gene is TRBV7-9, the J gene TRBJ1-5, with D tentatively TRBD1 (5 bases). Trimming stripped 3 bases from V and 3 bases from J, with 9 bases between. This CDR3 is 14 amino acids long. The V gene's germline CDR1 is SEHNR and CDR2 FQNEAQ (reference sequence). CDR3 bases: TGTGCCAGCAGCTTCAGTGGGGCCAATCAGCCCCAGCATTTT. This sequence encodes CASSFSGANQPQHF.

V is TRBV6-5 and J is TRBJ1-1; D might be TRBD1 (6 bases). Per germline, CDR1 MNHEY and CDR2 SVGAGI. Trimming left V 8 bases short and J 2 bases short, with 18 bases between. This CDR3 region has 15 residues. The CDR3 sequence is CASGGGGPGNTEAFF. Written as DNA, the CDR3 is TGTGCCAGCGGGGGAGGGGGGCCGGGAAACACTGAAGCTTTCTTT.

This clone was recorded once. This chain links TRBV5-5 with TRBJ2-1; 7 nucleotides align to TRBD1. V trimming: 2 bases; J trimming: 5 bases; junction bases outside the gene matches: 4. The germline CDR1 and CDR2 sequences are SGHKS and YYEKEE (reference sequence). This CDR3 is 14 amino acids long. The CDR3 DNA sequence: TGTGCCAGCAGCTTAGGGACAGTCGACAATGAGCAGTTCTTC. Translation: CASSLGTVDNEQFF.

The V call is TRBV30, the J call TRBJ2-2; 7 bases map to TRBD2. Per germline, CDR1 GTSNPN and CDR2 SVGIG (reference sequence). With 5 bases clipped from V and 5 bases from J, the junction kept 11 bases outside the gene matches. There are 15 residues in the CDR3. The CDR3 coding sequence is TGTGCCTGGGTCCGTGGGGGAGGGCCTACCGGGGAGCTGTTTTTT. This encodes CAWVRGGGPTGELFF.

CDR3 sequence (DNA): TGTGCCAGCAGCCAGGATTCGCCGGCTCTCTCTGGAAACACCATATATTTT. Protein product: CASSQDSPALSGNTIYF. V and J are TRBV3-1 (or the pseudogene TRBV3-2) and TRBJ1-3; no clear D gene. CDR1 is LGHDT, CDR2 YNNKEL, per germline (reference sequence). The V gene lost 3 bases and the J gene lost 0 bases, with 15 bases spanning the gap. CDR3 length: 17 residues.

The chain uses TRBV5-1 and TRBJ1-2; 9 bases map to TRBD1. Germline lookup yields CDR1 SGHRS and CDR2 YFSETQ. This CDR3 has 13 residues. V gave up 2 bases and J gave up 6 bases; unmatched junction bases: 2. The DNA of the CDR3 is TGCGCCAGCAGCTTAGGGACAGGGAATGGCTACACCTTC. As protein: CASSLGTGNGYTF.